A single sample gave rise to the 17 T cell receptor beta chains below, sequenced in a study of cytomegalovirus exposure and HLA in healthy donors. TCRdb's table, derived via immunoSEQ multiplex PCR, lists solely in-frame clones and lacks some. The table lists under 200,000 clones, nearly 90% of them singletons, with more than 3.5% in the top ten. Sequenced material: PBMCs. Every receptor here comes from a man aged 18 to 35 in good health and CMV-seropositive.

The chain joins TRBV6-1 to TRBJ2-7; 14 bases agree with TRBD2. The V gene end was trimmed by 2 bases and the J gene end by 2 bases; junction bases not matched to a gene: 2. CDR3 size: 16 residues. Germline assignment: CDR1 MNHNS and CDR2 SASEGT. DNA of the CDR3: TGTGCCAGCAGTGAACCGGGACTAGCGGGAGCCTACGAGCAGTACTTC. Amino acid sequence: CASSEPGLAGAYEQYF.

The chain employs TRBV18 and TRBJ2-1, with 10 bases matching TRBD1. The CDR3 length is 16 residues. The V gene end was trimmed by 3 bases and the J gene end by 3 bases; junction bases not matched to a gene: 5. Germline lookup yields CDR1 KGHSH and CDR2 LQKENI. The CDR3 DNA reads TGTGCCAGCTCACCCCAAGACAGGGGGCTCTACAATGAGCAGTTCTTC. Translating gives CASSPQDRGLYNEQFF.

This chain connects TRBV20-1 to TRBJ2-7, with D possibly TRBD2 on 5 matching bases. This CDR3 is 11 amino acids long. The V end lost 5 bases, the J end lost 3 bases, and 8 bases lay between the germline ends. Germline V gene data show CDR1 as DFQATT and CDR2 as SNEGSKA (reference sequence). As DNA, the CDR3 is TGCAGTGCTCTCGGGAACTACGAGCAGTACTTC. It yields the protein CSALGNYEQYF.

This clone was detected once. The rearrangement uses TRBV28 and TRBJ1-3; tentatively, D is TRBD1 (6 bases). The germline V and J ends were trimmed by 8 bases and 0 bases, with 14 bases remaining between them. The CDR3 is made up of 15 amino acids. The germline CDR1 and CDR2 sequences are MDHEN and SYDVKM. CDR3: CASQTGFSSGNTIYF. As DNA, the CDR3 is TGTGCCAGCCAAACAGGGTTCTCCTCTGGAAACACCATATATTTT.

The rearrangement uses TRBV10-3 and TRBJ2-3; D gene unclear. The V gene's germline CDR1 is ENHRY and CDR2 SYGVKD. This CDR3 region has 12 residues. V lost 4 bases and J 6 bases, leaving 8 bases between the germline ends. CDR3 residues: CAISALLDTQYF. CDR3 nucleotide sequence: TGTGCCATCAGTGCCCTATTGGATACGCAGTATTTT.

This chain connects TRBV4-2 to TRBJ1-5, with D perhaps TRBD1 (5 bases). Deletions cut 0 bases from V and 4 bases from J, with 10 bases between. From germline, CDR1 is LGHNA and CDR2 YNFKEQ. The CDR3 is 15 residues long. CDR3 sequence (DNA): TGTGCCAGCAGCCAAGATCGGGGGTTTAATCAGCCCCAGCATTTT. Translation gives CASSQDRGFNQPQHF.

In nucleotides, the CDR3 is TGTGCCAGCAGCGTAGGGACGGGACTCCAGCAGTTCTTC. Protein: CASSVGTGLQQFF. The gene calls are TRBV9 and TRBJ2-1; maybe TRBD2 (6 bases). V gave up 0 bases and J gave up 11 bases, with 12 bases separating them. CDR1 is SGDLS and CDR2 is YYNGEE in the germline V gene. This CDR3 contains 13 residues.

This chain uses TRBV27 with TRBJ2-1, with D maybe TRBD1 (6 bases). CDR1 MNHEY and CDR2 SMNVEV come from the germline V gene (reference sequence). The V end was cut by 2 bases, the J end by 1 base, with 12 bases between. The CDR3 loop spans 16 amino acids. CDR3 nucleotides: TGTGCCAGCAGTTTAGAGACAGGTACTTCCTACAATGAGCAGTTCTTC. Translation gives CASSLETGTSYNEQFF.

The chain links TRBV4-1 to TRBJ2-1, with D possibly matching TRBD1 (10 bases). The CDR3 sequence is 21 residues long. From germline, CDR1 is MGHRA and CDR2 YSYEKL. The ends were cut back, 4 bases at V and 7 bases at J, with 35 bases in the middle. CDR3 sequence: CASSRRQGAVASGTFRNEQFF. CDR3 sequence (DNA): TGCGCCAGCAGCCGAAGACAGGGGGCTGTGGCTAGCGGGACGTTTAGGAATGAGCAGTTCTTC.

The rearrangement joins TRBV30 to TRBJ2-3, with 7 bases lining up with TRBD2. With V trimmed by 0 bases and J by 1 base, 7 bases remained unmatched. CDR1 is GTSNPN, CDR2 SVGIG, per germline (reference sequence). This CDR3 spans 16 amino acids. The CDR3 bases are TGTGCCTGGAGTGTACCGGAGCGGGATCGCACAGATACGCAGTATTTT. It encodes CAWSVPERDRTDTQYF. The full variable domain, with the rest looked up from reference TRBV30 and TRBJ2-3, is SQTIHQWPATLVQPVGSPLSLECTVEGTSNPNLYWYRQAAGRGLQLLFYSVGIGQISSEVPQNLSASRPQDRQFILSSKKLLLSDSGFYLCAWSVPERDRTDTQYFGPGTRLTVL.

The CDR3 spells CASSDEGGLNEQYF. The CDR3 nucleotides are TGTGCCAGCAGCGACGAGGGGGGGCTGAACGAGCAGTACTTC. This chain connects TRBV2 to TRBJ2-7, with a possible D match to TRBD2 (7 bases). V lost 6 bases, J lost 5 bases, and 17 bases lay in between. The CDR3 extends over 14 amino acids. The germline gives CDR1 SNHLY, CDR2 FYNNEI.

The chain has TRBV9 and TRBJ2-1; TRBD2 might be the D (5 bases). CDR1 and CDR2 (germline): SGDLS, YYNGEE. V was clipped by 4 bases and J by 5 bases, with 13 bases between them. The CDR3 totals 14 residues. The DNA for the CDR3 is TGTGCCAGCAGCTTCTCCGGGGATAACAATGAGCAGTTCTTC. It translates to CASSFSGDNNEQFF.

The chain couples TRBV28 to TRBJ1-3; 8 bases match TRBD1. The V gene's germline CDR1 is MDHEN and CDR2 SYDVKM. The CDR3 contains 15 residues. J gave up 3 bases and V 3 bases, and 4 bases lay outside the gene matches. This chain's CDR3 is CASSLSGGGGNTIYF. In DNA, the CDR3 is TGTGCCAGCAGTTTGTCAGGGGGCGGTGGAAACACCATATATTTT.

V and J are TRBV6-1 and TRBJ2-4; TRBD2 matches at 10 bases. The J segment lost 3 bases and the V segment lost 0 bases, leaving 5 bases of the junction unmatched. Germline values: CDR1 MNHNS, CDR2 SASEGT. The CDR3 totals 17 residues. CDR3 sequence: CASSEALSGGVKNIQYF. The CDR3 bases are TGTGCCAGCAGTGAAGCGTTGAGCGGGGGGGTCAAAAACATTCAGTACTTC.

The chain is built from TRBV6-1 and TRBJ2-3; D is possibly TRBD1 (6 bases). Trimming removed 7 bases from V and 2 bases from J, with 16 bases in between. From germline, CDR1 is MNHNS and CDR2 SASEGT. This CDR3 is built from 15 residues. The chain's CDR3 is CASNSQGGFTDTQYF. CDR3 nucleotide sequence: TGTGCCAGCAACTCACAAGGGGGTTTCACAGATACGCAGTATTTT.

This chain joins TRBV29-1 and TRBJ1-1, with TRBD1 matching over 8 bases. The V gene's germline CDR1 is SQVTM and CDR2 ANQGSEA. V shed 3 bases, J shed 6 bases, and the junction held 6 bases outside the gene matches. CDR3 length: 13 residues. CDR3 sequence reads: CSVESQGAAEAFF. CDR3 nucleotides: TGCAGCGTTGAGAGTCAGGGGGCCGCTGAAGCTTTCTTT.

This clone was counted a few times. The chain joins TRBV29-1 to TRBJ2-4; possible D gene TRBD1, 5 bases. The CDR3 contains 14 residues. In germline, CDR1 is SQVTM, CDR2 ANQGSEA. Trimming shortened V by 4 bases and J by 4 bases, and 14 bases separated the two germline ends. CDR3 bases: TGCAGCGTTGTGAGCGCGGACACGAAAAACATTCAGTACTTC. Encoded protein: CSVVSADTKNIQYF.